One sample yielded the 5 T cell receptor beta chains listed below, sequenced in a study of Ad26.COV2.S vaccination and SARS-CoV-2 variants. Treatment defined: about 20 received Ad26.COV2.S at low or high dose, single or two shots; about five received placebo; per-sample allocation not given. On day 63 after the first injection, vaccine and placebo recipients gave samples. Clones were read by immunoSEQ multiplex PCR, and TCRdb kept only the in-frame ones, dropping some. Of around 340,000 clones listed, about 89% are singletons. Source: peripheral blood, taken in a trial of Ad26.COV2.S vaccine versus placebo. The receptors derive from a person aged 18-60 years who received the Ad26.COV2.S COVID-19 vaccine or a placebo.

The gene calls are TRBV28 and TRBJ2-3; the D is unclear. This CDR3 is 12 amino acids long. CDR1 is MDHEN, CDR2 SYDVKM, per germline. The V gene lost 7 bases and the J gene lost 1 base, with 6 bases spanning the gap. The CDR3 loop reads CASTQGTDTQYF. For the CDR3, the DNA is TGTGCCAGCACCCAGGGCACAGATACGCAGTATTTT.

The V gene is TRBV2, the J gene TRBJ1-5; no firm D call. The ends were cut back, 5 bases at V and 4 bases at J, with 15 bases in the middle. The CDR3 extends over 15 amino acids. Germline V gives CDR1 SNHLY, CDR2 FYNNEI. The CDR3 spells CASSRVPNTNQPQHF. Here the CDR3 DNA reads TGTGCCAGCAGTCGAGTCCCGAATACAAATCAGCCCCAGCATTTT.

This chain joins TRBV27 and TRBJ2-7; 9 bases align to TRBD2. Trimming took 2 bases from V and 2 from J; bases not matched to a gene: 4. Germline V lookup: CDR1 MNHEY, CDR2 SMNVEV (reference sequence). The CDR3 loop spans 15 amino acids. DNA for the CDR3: TGTGCCAGCAGTTTACTTGCGGGGGGGCCCTACGAGCAGTACTTC. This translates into CASSLLAGGPYEQYF.

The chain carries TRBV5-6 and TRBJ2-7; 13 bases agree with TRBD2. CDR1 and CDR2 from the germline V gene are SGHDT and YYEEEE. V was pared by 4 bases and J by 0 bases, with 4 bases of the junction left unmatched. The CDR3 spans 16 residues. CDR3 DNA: TGTGCCAGCAGCATAAGGACTAGCGGGAGCTCCTACGAGCAGTACTTC. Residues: CASSIRTSGSSYEQYF.

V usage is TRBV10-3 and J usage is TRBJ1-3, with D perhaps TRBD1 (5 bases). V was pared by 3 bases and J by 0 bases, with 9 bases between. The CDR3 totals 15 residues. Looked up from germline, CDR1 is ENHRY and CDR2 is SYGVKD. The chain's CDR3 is CAISDDSYSGNTIYF. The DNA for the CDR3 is TGTGCCATCAGTGACGACAGCTACTCTGGAAACACCATATATTTT.